This T cell receptor beta chain is from a study of blood T cell repertoires in COVID-19. Profiled with immunoSEQ multiplex PCR; TCRdb holds only in-frame clones, not every one. The sample contains a few hundred thousand clones, over 75% of which appear only once. Germline V gene lookup returns CDR1 SEHNR and CDR2 FQNEAQ (reference sequence). The V and J ends lost 1 base and 0 bases respectively, with 10 bases between them. The CDR3 extends over 16 amino acids. The chain employs TRBV7-9 and TRBJ1-3, with no clear D. This TCR derives from a woman between 18 and 29 years old who had been exposed to COVID-19. The sequenced sample consisted of PBMCs or T cells enriched from blood (not recorded which). In nucleotides, the CDR3 is TGTGCCAGCAGCTTAGGCGTCCCTCGCTCTGGAAACACCATATATTTT. It translates to CASSLGVPRSGNTIYF. The full variable domain, its missing parts supplied by reference TRBV7-9 and TRBJ1-3, is DTGVSQNPRHKITKRGQNVTFRCDPISEHNRLYWYRQTLGQGPEFLTYFQNEAQLEKSRLLSDRFSAERPKGSFSTLEIQRTEQGDSAMYLCASSLGVPRSGNTIYFGEGSWLTVV.